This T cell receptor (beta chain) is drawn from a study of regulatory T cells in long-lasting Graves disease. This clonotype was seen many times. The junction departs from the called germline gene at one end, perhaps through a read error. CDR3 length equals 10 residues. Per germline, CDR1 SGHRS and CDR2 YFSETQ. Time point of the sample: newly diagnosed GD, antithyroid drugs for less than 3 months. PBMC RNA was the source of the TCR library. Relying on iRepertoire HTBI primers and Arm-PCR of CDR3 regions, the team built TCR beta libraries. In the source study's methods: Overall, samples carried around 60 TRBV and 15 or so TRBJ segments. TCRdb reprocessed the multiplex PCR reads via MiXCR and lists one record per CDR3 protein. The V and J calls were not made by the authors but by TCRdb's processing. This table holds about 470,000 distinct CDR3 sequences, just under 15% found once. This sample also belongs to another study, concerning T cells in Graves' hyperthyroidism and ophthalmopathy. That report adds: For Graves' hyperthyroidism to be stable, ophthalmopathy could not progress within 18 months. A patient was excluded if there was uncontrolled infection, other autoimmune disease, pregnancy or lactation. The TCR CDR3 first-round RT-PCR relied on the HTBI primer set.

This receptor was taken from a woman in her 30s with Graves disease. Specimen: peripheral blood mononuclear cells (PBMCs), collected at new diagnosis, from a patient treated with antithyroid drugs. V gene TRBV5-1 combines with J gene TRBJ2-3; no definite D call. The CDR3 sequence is CASSKDTQYF. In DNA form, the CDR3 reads TGCGCCAGCAGCAAAGATACGCAGTATTTT.